The subject of this entry is one TCR beta chain. The data were produced by immunoSEQ multiplex PCR, yet TCRdb's version contains in-frame clones alone and is incomplete. The sample records 450,000 to 500,000 clones, over 70% being singletons. This sample was included in a study of shared clonotypes between healthy human individuals. Germline CDR1 MNHNS, CDR2 SASEGT. The ends were cut back, 2 bases at V and 0 bases at J, with 22 bases in the middle. The CDR3 covers 19 residues. The specimen was PBMCs. The receptor comes from a woman between 40 and 50 years old in good health. Some clones in this sample may be carry-over from other donors' samples. The chain joins TRBV6-1 to TRBJ1-1, with D possibly matching TRBD1 (6 bases). CDR3 residues: CASSEFLRGLRPMNTEAFF. The CDR3 DNA sequence: TGTGCCAGCAGTGAATTCCTACGGGGGCTCAGACCCATGAACACTGAAGCTTTCTTT.